The source of this TCR beta chain is a study of control samples from healthy donors and cancer patients. The CDR3 loop spans 11 amino acids. The count of this clone is one. At one of its ends the junction is not consistent with the germline gene, which may arise from a read error. Assay: immunoSEQ multiplex PCR; the TCRdb copy retains only in-frame clones and omits some. The table records roughly 100,000 clones, approximately 90% of them present only once. The TCR was taken from a woman in her late teens or twenties in good health. Sequencing was carried out using blood. V gene TRBV12-3 or TRBV12-4 combines with J gene TRBJ1-2; D is undetermined. The CDR3 loop is CASSSLPRLFF. The CDR3 DNA reads TGTGCCAGCAGCTCACTCCCGCGGTTATTCTTC.